A single sample is the source of the 2 T cell receptor beta chains below, sequenced in a study of shared clonotypes between healthy human individuals. Produced via immunoSEQ multiplex PCR; TCRdb's table is partial and in-frame only. Among roughly 300,000 clones listed, around 90% were seen once. The sequenced material came from memory CD8+ T cells sorted from blood. Subset described: CD45RO+ cells pooled with CCR7-negative TemRA cells. These receptors were taken from a man between 18 and 35 years old in good health.

The chain is built from TRBV7-9 and TRBJ1-2; D ambiguous. CDR1 and CDR2 from the germline V gene are SEHNR and FQNEAQ (reference sequence). This CDR3 is 15 amino acids long. V lost 5 bases, J lost 1 base, and 14 bases lay in between. CDR3 nucleotides: TGTGCCAGCAGCCCTTCAGAAGCCCATAACTATGGCTACACCTTC. This sequence encodes CASSPSEAHNYGYTF.

V gene TRBV4-1 combines with J gene TRBJ2-2, with 7 bases fitting TRBD2. Per germline, CDR1 MGHRA and CDR2 YSYEKL. This CDR3 spans 17 amino acids. J was trimmed by 3 bases and V by 3 bases; bases with no gene match: 10. The CDR3 is CASSHPQAGLHTGELFF. For the CDR3, the DNA is TGCGCCAGCAGCCACCCTCAAGCGGGACTCCACACCGGGGAGCTGTTTTTT.